The entry that follows covers one T cell receptor beta chain sequence. Antigen specificity is unknown. Findings and limits, study-wide: The larger-cohort validation was restricted to a single TCR beta V-J rearrangement rather than whole repertoires. Tumor memory CD4+ T cell TCR gene usage was found to cluster with blood and lymph node memory CD4+ cells and with lymph node naive CD4+ cells. Tumor-infiltrating Treg TCR alpha and beta sequences overlapped most with tumor naive CD4+ T cells, then blood naive.

Semi-nested PCR with Nested Universal Primer A followed constant-region reverse priming of full-length variable regions. TCRdb recomputed calls from the 5' RACE reads with MiXCR, one row per CDR3 protein. The repertoire includes nearly 40,000 distinct CDR3 sequences, approximately 17% of them detected once, and roughly 2.8% sits in the top ten. V was cut by 0 bases and J by 4 bases, with 10 bases left in between. The CDR3 has 15 amino acids. Germline V gives CDR1 SGHTA, CDR2 FQGTGA. Sequencing used naive CD4+ T cells sorted from a lymph node. Stated subset: naive CD4+ T cells, CD4+CD45RA+CD25-. This chain uses TRBV7-3 with TRBJ2-1; no definite D call. The clonotype comes from a female donor with breast cancer. The chain's CDR3 is CASSLTVSSYNEQFF. The CDR3 coding sequence is TGTGCCAGCAGCTTAACGGTATCTAGTTACAATGAGCAGTTCTTC.